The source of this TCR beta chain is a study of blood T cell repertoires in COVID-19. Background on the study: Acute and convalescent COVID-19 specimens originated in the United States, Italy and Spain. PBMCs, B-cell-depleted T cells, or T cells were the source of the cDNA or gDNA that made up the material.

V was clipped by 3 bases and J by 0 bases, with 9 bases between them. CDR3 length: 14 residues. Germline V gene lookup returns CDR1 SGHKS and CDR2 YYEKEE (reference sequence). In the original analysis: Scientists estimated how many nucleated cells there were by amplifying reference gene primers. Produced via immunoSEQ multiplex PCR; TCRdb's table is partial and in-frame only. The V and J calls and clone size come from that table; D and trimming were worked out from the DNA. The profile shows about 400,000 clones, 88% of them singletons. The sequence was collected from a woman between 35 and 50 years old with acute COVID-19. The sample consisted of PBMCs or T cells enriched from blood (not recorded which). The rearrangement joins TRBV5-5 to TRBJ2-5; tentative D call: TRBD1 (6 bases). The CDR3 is CASSSQGYQETQYF. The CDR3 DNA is TGTGCCAGCAGCTCACAGGGATACCAAGAGACCCAGTACTTC.